The next 3 T cell receptor beta chains were all read from a single sample in a study of cytomegalovirus exposure and HLA in healthy donors. The primer mix had 60 Vbeta and 13 Jbeta primers. TCRdb keeps only in-frame clones here, not all; method: immunoSEQ multiplex PCR. The sample has about 73,000 clones, 75% seen once; the top ten hold around 12%. Input material: PBMCs. These receptors originate from a man between 65 and 79 years old in good health and CMV-seronegative.

The CDR3 sequence: CASSAGQGAVEQYF. CDR3 in DNA: TGTGCCAGCAGCGCCGGACAGGGGGCAGTCGAGCAGTACTTC. The V and J genes are TRBV7-2 and TRBJ2-7; TRBD1 aligns across 11 bases. The CDR3 contains 14 residues. V lost 5 bases and J lost 6; bases outside the gene matches: 6. CDR1 and CDR2 from the germline V gene are SGHTA and FQGNSA. The full variable domain, completed using reference TRBV7-2 and TRBJ2-7, is GAGVSQSPSNKVTEKGKDVELRCDPISGHTALYWYRQSLGQGLEFLIYFQGNSAPDKSGLPSDRFSAERTGGSVSTLTIQRTQQEDSAVYLCASSAGQGAVEQYFGPGTRLTVT.

This clone was observed a few times. The rearrangement uses TRBV10-3 and TRBJ1-1, with D possibly TRBD1 on 6 matching bases. The CDR3 runs 13 residues. Germline CDR1 ENHRY, CDR2 SYGVKD. V was trimmed by 10 bases and J by 4 bases, leaving 16 bases between them. The CDR3 nucleotides are TGTGCCACCCAGGGGACGGGACCCACTGAAGCTTTCTTT. This codes for CATQGTGPTEAFF.

Worth noting for this clone: An end of the junction does not agree with germline; a read error may underlie this. The genes are TRBV11-2 and TRBJ2-7, with 11 nucleotides matching TRBD2. Germline loops: CDR1 SGHAT, CDR2 FQNNGV. CDR3 length equals 17 residues. CDR3 loop: CASSLDVGTSGVLKPSF. CDR3 sequence (DNA): TGTGCCAGCAGCTTAGATGTTGGGACTAGCGGCGTATTAAAACCCTCATTC.